This TCR beta chain was sequenced during a study of blood T cell repertoires in COVID-19. In the study overall: Samples taken during acute and convalescent COVID-19 were collected in the United States, Italy and Spain.

Everyone who took part was roughly 18 to 90 years old, and they came from about 25 US areas. Clinical histories supplied by participants themselves formed the basis of cohort assignment. Each recovered donor of Cohort 3 presented with two negative PCRs, clearance, or symptom resolution. V shed 1 base and J shed 11 bases, with 12 bases lying between them. The V gene's germline CDR1 is SEHNR and CDR2 FQNEAQ (reference sequence). CDR3 length equals 12 residues. Generated by immunoSEQ multiplex PCR, the TCRdb table keeps only in-frame clones and is missing some. The sample includes approximately 260,000 clones, 65% to 85% of them seen just once.

The sequence derives from a man in his fifties who had recovered from COVID-19. Sequenced material: PBMCs or T cells enriched from blood (not recorded which). The chain joins TRBV7-9 to TRBJ2-7, with a possible D match to TRBD1 (6 bases). CDR3 nucleotides: TGTGCCAGCAGCTTAGATGACAGGTACGAGTACTTC. The encoded protein is CASSLDDRYEYF.